This TCR beta chain was sequenced during a study of T cell responses to AZD1222 COVID-19 vaccine. Study-wide results and caveats: Along spike, vaccine-associated CD4 TCRs were found throughout, with dominance at 160-218 and 743-854. It was only 6 or 7 AZD1222 recipients who were seropositive at baseline.

Profiling relied on immunoSEQ multiplex PCR, and the TCRdb table lists in-frame clones only, not all of them. Of some 150,000 clones in the sample, 92% were seen once. V was shortened by 0 bases and J by 7 bases, with 14 bases between the two germline ends. This CDR3 comprises 15 residues. The germline gives CDR1 SGDLS, CDR2 YYNGEE. Regarding this clone: As yet, its antigen is unknown.

This sequence was found in an adult in good health. This chain links TRBV9 with TRBJ2-1; D possibly corresponds to TRBD1 (6 bases). This material consisted of peripheral blood, taken on day 0 of AZD1222 vaccination. In nucleotides, the CDR3 is TGTGCCAGCAGCGTAGAACAGGGATGGGGGAATGAGCAGTTCTTC. As protein: CASSVEQGWGNEQFF.